These 10 T cell receptor beta chains originate from one sample sequenced in a study of cytomegalovirus exposure and HLA in healthy donors. The repertoire was sequenced with immunoSEQ multiplex PCR; TCRdb's copy has only in-frame clones and lacks some. The sample lists approximately 140,000 clones, roughly nine tenths occurring once. The source material was PBMCs. Receptors originate from a man younger than 35 in good health and CMV-seronegative.

The genes are TRBV5-6 and TRBJ1-1; D is possibly TRBD1 (5 bases). This CDR3 has 12 residues. Germline-derived CDR1 and CDR2 are SGHDT and YYEEEE. The ends were cut back, 2 bases at V and 7 bases at J, with 9 bases in the middle. CDR3 in DNA: TGTGCCAGCAGCTTTCAGGGTATTGAAGCTTTCTTT. It yields the protein CASSFQGIEAFF.

CDR3 sequence: CASSSDREGEQFF. The CDR3 region has the DNA TGTGCCAGCAGCTCCGACAGGGAAGGCGAGCAGTTCTTC. V gene TRBV7-9 combines with J gene TRBJ2-1; 7 bases fit TRBD1. Germline V gives CDR1 SEHNR, CDR2 FQNEAQ (reference sequence). The length of the CDR3 is 13 residues. V trimming: 4 bases; J trimming: 10 bases; junction bases outside the gene matches: 7.

The chain combines TRBV18 with TRBJ2-3, with 9 bases identical to TRBD1. V lost 2 bases, J lost 3 bases, and 3 bases stayed unmatched. The germline gives CDR1 KGHSH, CDR2 LQKENI. This CDR3 is built from 15 residues. The CDR3 DNA is TGTGCCAGCTCACCAGACAGGGGGAGGACAGATACGCAGTATTTT. Protein product: CASSPDRGRTDTQYF.

The chain employs TRBV27 and TRBJ2-5; TRBD1 is a possible D gene (7 bases). The V end lost 5 bases, the J end lost 6 bases, and 19 bases lay between the germline ends. Germline loops: CDR1 MNHEY, CDR2 SMNVEV (reference sequence). The CDR3 extends over 15 amino acids. CDR3 in DNA: TGTGCCAGCAGTCTAACTTCAGGGGGGATGAAGACCCAGTACTTC. Protein: CASSLTSGGMKTQYF.

The chain is built from TRBV27 and TRBJ1-4, with D possibly TRBD1 on 6 matching bases. This CDR3 is 13 amino acids long. Trimming shortened V by 6 bases and J by 8 bases, and 13 bases separated the two germline ends. Germline V gives CDR1 MNHEY, CDR2 SMNVEV (reference sequence). Written as DNA, the CDR3 is TGTGCCAGCAGGCCCTTGGGACAAGAAAAACTGTTTTTT. This codes for CASRPLGQEKLFF.

The gene calls are TRBV5-6 and TRBJ2-1; 8 bases align to TRBD2. Losses at the gene ends were 0 bases for V and 5 bases for J; bases not matched to a gene: 7. In germline, CDR1 is SGHDT, CDR2 YYEEEE. The CDR3 totals 16 residues. The CDR3 loop reads CASSLGGGSYHNEQFF. CDR3 DNA sequence: TGTGCCAGCAGCTTGGGCGGGGGGAGTTACCACAATGAGCAGTTCTTC.

The chain couples TRBV19 to TRBJ2-1; TRBD1 matches 7 bases. V was clipped by 3 bases and J by 3 bases; unmatched bases: 8. The CDR3 has 16 residues. From germline, CDR1 is LNHDA and CDR2 SQIVND (reference sequence). The CDR3 sequence: CASSILSRDSYNEQFF. CDR3 DNA: TGTGCCAGTAGTATCTTGAGCCGGGACAGCTACAATGAGCAGTTCTTC.

This rearrangement joins TRBV15 to TRBJ2-3; D is unclear. CDR3 length: 14 residues. Trimming pared 3 bases from V and 4 bases from J, leaving 11 bases between. Germline assignment: CDR1 LNHNV and CDR2 YYDKDF (reference sequence). CDR3 loop: CATSRANHPDTQYF. CDR3 nucleotides: TGTGCCACCAGCAGGGCAAATCATCCAGATACGCAGTATTTT.

Here the CDR3 DNA reads TGTGCCAGCAGCTTTTTCAGTGAACAAAACACCATATATTTT. This sequence encodes CASSFFSEQNTIYF. The gene calls are TRBV11-2 and TRBJ1-3; D gene uncertain. This CDR3 comprises 14 residues. From germline, CDR1 is SGHAT and CDR2 FQNNGV. Trimming cost V 3 bases and J 6 bases, with 12 bases left between them.

The sample holds a few counts of this clone. This chain joins TRBV12-5 and TRBJ2-5, with TRBD1 matching 7 bases. Germline CDR1 LGHNT, CDR2 FRNRAP. This CDR3 has 16 residues. V trimming: 2 bases; J trimming: 2 bases; junction bases outside the gene matches: 8. As DNA, the CDR3 is TGTGCTAGTGGTTTGATGGACAGGTTACTTCAAGAGACCCAGTACTTC. This sequence encodes CASGLMDRLLQETQYF.